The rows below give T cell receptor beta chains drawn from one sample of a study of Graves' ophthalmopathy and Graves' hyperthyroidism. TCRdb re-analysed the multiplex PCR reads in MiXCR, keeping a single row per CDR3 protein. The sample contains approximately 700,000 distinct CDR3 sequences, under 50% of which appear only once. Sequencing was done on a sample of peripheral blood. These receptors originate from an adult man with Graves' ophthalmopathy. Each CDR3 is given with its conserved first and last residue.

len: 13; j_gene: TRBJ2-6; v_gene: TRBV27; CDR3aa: CASSLFGVNVLTF
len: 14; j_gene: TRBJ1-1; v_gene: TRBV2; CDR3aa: CASIPPGLDTEAFF
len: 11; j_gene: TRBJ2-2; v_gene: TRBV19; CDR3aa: CASRNNGELFF
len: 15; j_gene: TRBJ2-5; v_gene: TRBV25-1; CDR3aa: CASSDSPRPWETQYF
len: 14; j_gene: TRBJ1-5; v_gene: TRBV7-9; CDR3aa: CASSFTAGGETQHF
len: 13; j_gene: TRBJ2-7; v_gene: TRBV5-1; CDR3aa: CASSLDSLYEQYF
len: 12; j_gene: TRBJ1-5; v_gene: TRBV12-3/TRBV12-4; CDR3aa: CASSLAGKPQHF
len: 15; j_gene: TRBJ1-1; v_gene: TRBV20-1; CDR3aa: CSARVMDQRDTEAFF
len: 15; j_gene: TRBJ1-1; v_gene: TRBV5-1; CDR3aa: CASSLNSGRHTEAFF
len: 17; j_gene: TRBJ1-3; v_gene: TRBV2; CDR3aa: CASSEDGGDLSGNTIYF
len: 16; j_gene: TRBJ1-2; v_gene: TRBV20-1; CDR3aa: CSARGGDADPNYGYTF
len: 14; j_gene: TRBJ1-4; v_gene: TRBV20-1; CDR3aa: CSARGTATNEKLFF
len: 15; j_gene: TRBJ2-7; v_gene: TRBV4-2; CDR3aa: CASSQRTGGSYEQYF
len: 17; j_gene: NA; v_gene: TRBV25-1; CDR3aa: CASSERDTILSYNEQFF
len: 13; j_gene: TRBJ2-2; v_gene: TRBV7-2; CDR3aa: CASSSQTSGELFF
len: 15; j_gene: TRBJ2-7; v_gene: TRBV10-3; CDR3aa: CASIGLAEASYEQYF
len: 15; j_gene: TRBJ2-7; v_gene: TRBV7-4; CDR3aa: CASSLRQRSPHEQYF
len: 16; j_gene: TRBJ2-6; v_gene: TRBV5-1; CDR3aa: CASSAYGRAGANVLTF
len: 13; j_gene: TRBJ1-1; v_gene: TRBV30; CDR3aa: CAWSHRGGTEAFF
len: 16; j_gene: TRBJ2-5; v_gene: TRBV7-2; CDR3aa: CASSLAPGLVRETQYF
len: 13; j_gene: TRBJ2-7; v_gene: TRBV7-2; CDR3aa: CASSSTGTYEQYF
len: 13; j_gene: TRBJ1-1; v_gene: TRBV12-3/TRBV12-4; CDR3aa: CASSWTGATEAFF